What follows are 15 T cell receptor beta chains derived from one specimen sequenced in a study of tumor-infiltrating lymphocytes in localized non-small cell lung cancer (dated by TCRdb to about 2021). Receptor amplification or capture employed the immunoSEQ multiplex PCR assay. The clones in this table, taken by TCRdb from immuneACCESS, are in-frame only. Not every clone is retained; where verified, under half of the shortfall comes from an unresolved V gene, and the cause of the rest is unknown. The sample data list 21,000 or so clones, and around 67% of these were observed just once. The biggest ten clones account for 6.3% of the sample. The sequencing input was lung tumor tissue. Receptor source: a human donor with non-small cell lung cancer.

CDR3: CSVGDRGSSGELFF. The CDR3 DNA follows: TGCAGCGTGGGGGACAGGGGGTCATCCGGGGAGCTGTTTTTT. The chain is built from TRBV29-1 and TRBJ2-2; 11 bases line up with TRBD1. The CDR3 has 14 amino acids. The J segment lost 6 bases and the V segment lost 6 bases, leaving 6 bases of the junction unmatched. In germline, CDR1 is SQVTM, CDR2 ANQGSEA.

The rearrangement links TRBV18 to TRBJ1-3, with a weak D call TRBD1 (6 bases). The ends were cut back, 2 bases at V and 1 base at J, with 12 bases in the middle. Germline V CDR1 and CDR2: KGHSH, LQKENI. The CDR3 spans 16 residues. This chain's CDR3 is CASSPVQGLSGNTIYF. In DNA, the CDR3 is TGTGCCAGCTCACCAGTACAGGGTCTGTCTGGAAACACCATATATTTT.

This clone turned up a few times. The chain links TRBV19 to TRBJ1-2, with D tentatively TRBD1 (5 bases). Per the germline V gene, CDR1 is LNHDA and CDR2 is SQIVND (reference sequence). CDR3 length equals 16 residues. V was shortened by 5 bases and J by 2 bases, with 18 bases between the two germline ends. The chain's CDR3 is CASSRGRGISNYGYTF. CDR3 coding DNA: TGTGCCAGTAGTCGAGGCCGGGGGATATCCAACTATGGCTACACCTTC.

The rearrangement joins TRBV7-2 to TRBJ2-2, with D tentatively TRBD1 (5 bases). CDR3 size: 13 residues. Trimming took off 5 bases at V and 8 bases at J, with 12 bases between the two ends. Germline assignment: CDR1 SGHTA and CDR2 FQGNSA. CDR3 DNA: TGTGCCAGCAGCGGCAGGGTAAATGGGGAGCTGTTTTTT. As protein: CASSGRVNGELFF. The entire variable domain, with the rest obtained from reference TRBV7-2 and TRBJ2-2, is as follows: GAGVSQSPSNKVTEKGKDVELRCDPISGHTALYWYRQSLGQGLEFLIYFQGNSAPDKSGLPSDRFSAERTGGSVSTLTIQRTQQEDSAVYLCASSGRVNGELFFGEGSRLTVL.

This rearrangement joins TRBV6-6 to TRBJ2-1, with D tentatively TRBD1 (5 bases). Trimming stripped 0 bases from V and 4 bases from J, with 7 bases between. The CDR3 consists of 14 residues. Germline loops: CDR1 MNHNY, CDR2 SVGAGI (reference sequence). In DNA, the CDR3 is TGTGCCAGCAGTTACTCGAAGGGGTACAATGAGCAGTTCTTC. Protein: CASSYSKGYNEQFF.

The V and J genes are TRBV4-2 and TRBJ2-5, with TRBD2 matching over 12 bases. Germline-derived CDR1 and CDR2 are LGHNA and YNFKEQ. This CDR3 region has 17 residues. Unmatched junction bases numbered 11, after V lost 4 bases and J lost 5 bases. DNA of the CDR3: TGTGCCAGCAGCCTAGGACTAGCGGGACCGCGGGAGGAGACCCAGTACTTC. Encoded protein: CASSLGLAGPREETQYF.

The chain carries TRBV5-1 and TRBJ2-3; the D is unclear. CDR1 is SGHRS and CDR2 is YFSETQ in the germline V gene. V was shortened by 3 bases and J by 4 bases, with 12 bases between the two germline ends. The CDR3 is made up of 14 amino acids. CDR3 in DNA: TGCGCCAGCAGCTCACGACCCCCCCCAGATACGCAGTATTTT. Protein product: CASSSRPPPDTQYF. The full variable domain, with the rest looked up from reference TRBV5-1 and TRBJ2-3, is KAGVTQTPRYLIKTRGQQVTLSCSPISGHRSVSWYQQTPGQGLQFLFEYFSETQRNKGNFPGRFSGRQFSNSRSEMNVSTLELGDSALYLCASSSRPPPDTQYFGPGTRLTVL.

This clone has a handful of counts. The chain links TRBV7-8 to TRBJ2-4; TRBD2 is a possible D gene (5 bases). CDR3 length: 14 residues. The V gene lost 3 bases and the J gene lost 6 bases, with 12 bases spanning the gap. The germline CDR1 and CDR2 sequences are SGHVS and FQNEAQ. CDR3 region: CASSFRDAGNIQYF. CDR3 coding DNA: TGTGCCAGCAGCTTCCGGGATGCCGGAAACATTCAGTACTTC.

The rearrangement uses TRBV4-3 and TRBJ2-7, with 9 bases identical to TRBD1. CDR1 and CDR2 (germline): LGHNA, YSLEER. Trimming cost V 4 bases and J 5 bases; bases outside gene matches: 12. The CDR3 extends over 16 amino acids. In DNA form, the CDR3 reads TGCGCCAGCAGCCTTAGTCAAGGGACAGGGTCCCACGAGCAGTACTTC. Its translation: CASSLSQGTGSHEQYF.

Here the CDR3 DNA reads TGCGCCAGCAGCCAAGATGAACAGCTTATCTATTCCGGGGAGCTGTTTTTT. It codes for CASSQDEQLIYSGELFF. The chain uses TRBV4-3 and TRBJ2-2; no reliable D call. Deletions cut 0 bases from V and 6 bases from J, with 17 bases between. This CDR3 spans 17 amino acids. Germline CDR1 reads LGHNA; CDR2 reads YSLEER.

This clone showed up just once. CDR3 loop: CASSAGGGTDTQYF. In DNA, the CDR3 is TGTGCCAGCAGCGCCGGCGGGGGTACAGATACGCAGTATTTT. The V gene is TRBV9, the J gene TRBJ2-3; TRBD2 matches 7 bases. After removal of 3 bases from V and 3 bases from J, the junction contained 4 bases not matched to a gene. CDR3 length equals 14 residues. Germline V gives CDR1 SGDLS, CDR2 YYNGEE.

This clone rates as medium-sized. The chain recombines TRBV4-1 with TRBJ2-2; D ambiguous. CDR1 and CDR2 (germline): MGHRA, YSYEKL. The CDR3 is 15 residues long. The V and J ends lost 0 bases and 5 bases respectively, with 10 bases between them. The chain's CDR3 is CASSQDLGPTGELFF. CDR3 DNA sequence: TGCGCCAGCAGCCAAGATCTTGGGCCGACCGGGGAGCTGTTTTTT.

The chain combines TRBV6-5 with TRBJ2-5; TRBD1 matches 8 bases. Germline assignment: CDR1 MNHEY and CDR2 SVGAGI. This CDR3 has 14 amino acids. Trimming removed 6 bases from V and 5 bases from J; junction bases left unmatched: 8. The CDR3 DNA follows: TGTGCCAGCAGCCAGGGACAGGCGGGGGAGACCCAGTACTTC. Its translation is CASSQGQAGETQYF.

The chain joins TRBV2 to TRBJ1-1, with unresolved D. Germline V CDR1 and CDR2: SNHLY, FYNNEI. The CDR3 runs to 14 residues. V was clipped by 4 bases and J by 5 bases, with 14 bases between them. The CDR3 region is CASSGRTGRTEAFF. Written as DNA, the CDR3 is TGTGCCAGCAGTGGACGAACGGGGAGGACTGAAGCTTTCTTT.

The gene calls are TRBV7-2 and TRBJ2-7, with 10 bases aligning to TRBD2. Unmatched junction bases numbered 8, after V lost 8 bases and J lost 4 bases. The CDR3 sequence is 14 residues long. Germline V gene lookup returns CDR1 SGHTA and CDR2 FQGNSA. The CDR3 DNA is TGTGCCAGCCGCGAGCGGGGGGGCGTTTACGAGCAGTACTTC. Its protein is CASRERGGVYEQYF.